The subject of this entry is one T cell receptor (beta chain). This sample stems from a study of T cell responses to AZD1222 COVID-19 vaccine. Here immunoSEQ multiplex PCR was the method, and the copy in TCRdb shows in-frame clones only, minus some. The top ten clones hold around 2.5% of a sample with some 130,000 clones, around 90% of them seen once. The clonotype was recovered from an adult who received the AZD1222 COVID-19 vaccine. The sequenced sample was peripheral blood, obtained 28 days after the second AZD1222 dose.

In DNA form, the CDR3 reads TGTGCCAGTACAGGCGGGGGGGCCTACGAGCAGTACTTC. It is translated as CASTGGGAYEQYF. V is TRBV19 and J is TRBJ2-7; 9 nucleotides line up with TRBD2. Germline loops: CDR1 LNHDA, CDR2 SQIVND (reference sequence). The V and J ends lost 7 bases and 2 bases, in that order; junction bases with no gene match: 3. The CDR3 has 13 amino acids.